Each of the 15 T cell receptor beta chains below was sequenced from the same sample in a study of blood T cells in healthy people across ages. Using a J-beta primer mix together with a sample-barcoded 5' primer, a second PCR was run for about 7 to 12 cycles. TCRdb fed the 5' RACE reads into MiXCR, producing one record per CDR3 protein. The table shows about 670,000 distinct CDR3 sequences, with roughly half occurring only once. The sequenced sample was blood. The origin of the receptors is a woman aged 80 or over in good health.

The chain joins TRBV18 to TRBJ2-7; the match to TRBD1 covers 9 bases. The trim removed 3 bases at V and 5 bases at J, leaving 11 bases unmatched. This CDR3 spans 16 amino acids. Germline V gene sequence: CDR1 KGHSH, CDR2 LQKENI. The CDR3 DNA follows: TGTGCCAGCTCACCGGTACACAGGGGGCTAGGGGACGAGCAGTACTTC. This sequence encodes CASSPVHRGLGDEQYF. The full variable domain, rest sourced from reference TRBV18 and TRBJ2-7, is NAGVMQNPRHLVRRRGQEARLRCSPMKGHSHVYWYRQLPEEGLKFMVYLQKENIIDESGMPKERFSAEFPKEGPSILRIQQVVRGDSAAYFCASSPVHRGLGDEQYFGPGTRLTVT.

Comments on this clonotype: The junction shows a germline mismatch at one end, possibly a read error. The gene calls are TRBV30 and TRBJ2-2, with D maybe TRBD1 (6 bases). The CDR3 sequence is 14 residues long. Germline CDR1 is GTSNPN and CDR2 is SVGIG (reference sequence). The CDR3 nucleotides read TGTACCTGGGAACAGGGCATGAACACCGGGGAGCTGTTTTTT. Amino acid sequence: CTWEQGMNTGELFF. The whole variable domain, filled in from reference TRBV30 and TRBJ2-2, reads SQTIHQWPATLVQPVGSPLSLECTVEGTSNPNLYWYRQAAGRGLQLLFYSVGIGQISSEVPQNLSASRPQDRQFILSSKKLLLSDSGFYLCTWEQGMNTGELFFGEGSRLTVL.

This clonotype was counted ten times or more. Relative to the germline gene, one junction end is altered; a read error may explain this. The chain couples TRBV5-1 to TRBJ2-3, with 7 bases fitting TRBD1. The CDR3 length is 15 residues. CDR1 is SGHRS and CDR2 is YFSETQ in the germline V gene. The CDR3 protein is CASSLGTGGTDTQYF. The CDR3 nucleotides read TGTGCCAGCAGTTTAGGAACAGGGGGCACAGATACGCAGTATTTT.

This chain links TRBV18 with TRBJ2-3; D is unresolved. V lost 0 bases to trimming and J lost 1 base, with 17 bases between them. Germline V lookup: CDR1 KGHSH, CDR2 LQKENI. The length of the CDR3 is 18 residues. The CDR3 region has the DNA TGTGCCAGCTCACCACCCCCTAGATGGGGTCCTGGCACAGATACGCAGTATTTT. It codes for CASSPPPRWGPGTDTQYF.

V is TRBV29-1 and J is TRBJ2-1, with TRBD1 matching over 8 bases. CDR1 is SQVTM and CDR2 is ANQGSEA in the germline V gene. The ends lost 2 bases at V and 9 bases at J; junction bases unmatched: 3. This CDR3 region has 12 residues. The CDR3 nucleotides are TGCAGCGTTGAAAGCACAGGGGGTGAGCAGTTCTTC. Protein: CSVESTGGEQFF.

This clonotype was counted ten times or more. The chain employs TRBV2 and TRBJ2-3; D unresolved. This CDR3 region has 13 residues. V was cut by 10 bases and J by 0 bases, with 11 bases left in between. CDR1 SNHLY and CDR2 FYNNEI come from the germline V gene. In DNA, the CDR3 is TGTGCCAACAACCCGATTAGCACAGATACGCAGTATTTT. Its translation is CANNPISTDTQYF.

This clonotype is a singleton in its sample. The rearrangement links TRBV12-3 or TRBV12-4 to TRBJ1-4; D possibly corresponds to TRBD1 (6 bases). The CDR3 covers 16 residues. The ends were cut back, 5 bases at V and 7 bases at J, with 20 bases in the middle. CDR3 protein: CASSPGTRFESEKLFF. The DNA of the CDR3 is TGTGCCAGCAGTCCCGGGACACGTTTCGAGAGTGAAAAACTGTTTTTT.

This clonotype was recorded at least ten times. This rearrangement joins TRBV19 to TRBJ2-3; D is unclear. Germline loops: CDR1 LNHDA, CDR2 SQIVND (reference sequence). This CDR3 region has 13 residues. V lost 3 bases and J 2 bases, leaving 6 bases between the germline ends. The CDR3 region is CASSIANTDTQYF. CDR3 sequence (DNA): TGTGCCAGTAGTATCGCGAACACAGATACGCAGTATTTT.

The chain uses TRBV11-3 and TRBJ2-1; the match to TRBD1 covers 7 bases. CDR3 length equals 14 residues. The germline CDR1 and CDR2 sequences are SGHNT and YENEEA. Germline trimming cut 5 bases from V and 10 bases from J; bases unmatched to any gene: 11. DNA for the CDR3: TGTGCCAGCAGCACGGGACAGCCCGGCCGGGAGCAGTTCTTC. This gives the protein CASSTGQPGREQFF.

V and J are TRBV4-2 and TRBJ2-3; D unresolved. V lost 0 bases and J lost 7, with 17 bases in between. Germline V gene data show CDR1 as LGHNA and CDR2 as YNFKEQ. CDR3 size: 16 residues. The CDR3 spells CASSQEDGGVTNTQYF. As DNA, the CDR3 is TGTGCCAGCAGCCAAGAGGACGGTGGGGTGACAAATACGCAGTATTTT.

The chain couples TRBV7-2 to TRBJ1-1, with 10 bases fitting TRBD1. Unmatched junction bases numbered 10, after V lost 4 bases and J lost 2 bases. This CDR3 comprises 17 residues. From germline, CDR1 is SGHTA and CDR2 FQGNSA. CDR3 in amino acids: CASSSKGQGILNTEAFF. In DNA, the CDR3 is TGTGCCAGCAGCTCCAAGGGACAGGGGATTTTAAACACTGAAGCTTTCTTT.

The chain employs TRBV7-2 and TRBJ2-5, with 7 nucleotides matching TRBD2. Trimming cost V 5 bases and J 4 bases; bases outside gene matches: 4. There are 13 residues in the CDR3. Germline V gene data show CDR1 as SGHTA and CDR2 as FQGNSA. The CDR3 bases are TGTGCCAGCAGCGTAGGACTAGTAGAGACCCAGTACTTC. The encoded protein is CASSVGLVETQYF.

This sequence joins TRBV20-1 and TRBJ2-7, with unresolved D. Trimming stripped 2 bases from V and 2 bases from J, with 4 bases between. Germline CDR1 and CDR2: DFQATT and SNEGSKA (reference sequence). The CDR3 spans 11 residues. This CDR3 reads CSARSTYEQYF. In nucleotides, the CDR3 is TGCAGTGCTAGATCTACCTACGAGCAGTACTTC.

This clonotype appeared a single time. This chain connects TRBV9 to TRBJ2-5, with 13 bases that match TRBD2. This CDR3 region has 13 residues. V lost 6 bases and J lost 11; bases outside the gene matches: 7. Germline V gene lookup returns CDR1 SGDLS and CDR2 YYNGEE. The CDR3 nucleotides read TGTGCCAGCAACGGACTAGCGGGAGATGAGCAGTACTTC. Translating it yields CASNGLAGDEQYF.

Many counts were recorded for this clonotype. The chain uses TRBV10-3 and TRBJ2-5; D unresolved. The CDR3 loop spans 11 amino acids. Trimming shortened V by 5 bases and J by 5 bases, and 6 bases separated the two germline ends. Looked up from germline, CDR1 is ENHRY and CDR2 is SYGVKD. DNA for the CDR3: TGTGCCATCAGTAATACGGAGACCCAGTACTTC. Its translation is CAISNTETQYF.